The rows below give T cell receptor beta chains drawn from one sample of a study of cytomegalovirus exposure and HLA in healthy donors. Only in-frame clones appear in the TCRdb table, and some are missing; sequencing was by immunoSEQ multiplex PCR. The sample shows about 160,000 clones, 80% to 85% of them seen only once. The sequenced sample consisted of PBMCs. The receptor set was obtained from a man aged 30 to 39 in good health and CMV-seronegative. CDR3s include the opening cysteine and the closing phenylalanine or tryptophan. A D gene is named only where the DNA matches it firmly. Only some rows state a clone size, as once, few, many or a class for expanded clones.

>TRBD1|.|TRBV5-5|TRBJ2-5
CASRPRGPNSETQYF
TGTGCCAGCAGACCCAGGGGGCCGAATTCAGAGACCCAGTACTTC
>.|.|TRBV29-1|TRBJ1-4
CSVSGTSNEKLFF
TGCAGCGTTTCGGGGACATCTAATGAAAAACTGTTTTTT
>.|.|TRBV21-1|TRBJ2-1
CASTGVGNEQFF
TGTGCCAGCACAGGGGTAGGCAATGAGCAGTTCTTC
>TRBD1|.|TRBV7-9|TRBJ1-6
CASSLWAGGSSYNSPLHF
TGTGCCAGCAGCTTGTGGGCAGGGGGAAGCTCCTATAATTCACCCCTCCACTTT
>TRBD2|.|TRBV10-3|TRBJ2-1
CAIRGSVAGGHGEQFF
TGTGCCATCAGGGGTTCAGTAGCGGGAGGCCACGGTGAGCAGTTCTTC
>.|.|TRBV5-8|TRBJ1-1
CASSHRVNTEAFF
TGTGCCAGCAGCCACAGGGTGAACACTGAAGCTTTCTTT
>.|.|TRBV6-5|TRBJ1-1
CATTWSGNTEAFF
TGTGCCACCACCTGGTCGGGAAACACTGAAGCTTTCTTT
>.|.|TRBV10-2|TRBJ1-1
CASSPVSGEGTEAFF
TGCGCCAGCAGCCCTGTTTCAGGGGAGGGGACTGAAGCTTTCTTT
>TRBD2|.|TRBV2|TRBJ2-7
CASSEGLAGGGEQYF
TGTGCCAGCAGCGAGGGACTAGCGGGAGGCGGCGAGCAGTACTTC
>.|.|TRBV19|TRBJ1-2
CASSIAQGWYGYTF
TGTGCCAGTAGTATCGCGCAGGGTTGGTATGGCTACACCTTC
>TRBD2|.|TRBV15|TRBJ2-1
CATSRRRAGVYNEQFF
TGTGCCACCAGCAGACGTCGGGCGGGGGTCTACAATGAGCAGTTCTTC
>TRBD2|.|TRBV9|TRBJ2-1
CASSTRGLAVTYNEQFF
TGTGCCAGCAGCACCCGGGGACTAGCGGTGACCTACAATGAGCAGTTCTTC
>TRBD1|.|TRBV6-5|TRBJ2-7
CASRTRGQGWDEQYF
TGTGCCAGCAGGACTAGGGGACAGGGTTGGGACGAGCAGTACTTC
>TRBD1|.|TRBV9|TRBJ1-3
CASSVQGAGNTIYF
TGTGCCAGCAGCGTCCAGGGGGCTGGAAACACCATATATTTT
>TRBD2|.|TRBV25-1|TRBJ2-3
CASSDSGTTRTDTQYF
TGTGCCAGCAGTGATTCCGGGACTACACGCACAGATACGCAGTATTTT
>.|once|TRBV2|TRBJ1-1
CASSEIRETEAFF
TGTGCCAGCAGTGAAATCAGGGAAACTGAAGCTTTCTTT
>TRBD1|.|TRBV7-9|TRBJ2-2
CASSLEDRVAGELFF
TGTGCCAGCAGCTTAGAGGACAGGGTGGCCGGGGAGCTGTTTTTT
>.|.|TRBV6-1|TRBJ2-3
CASSEDRDAGSGTDTQYF
TGTGCCAGCAGTGAAGACCGAGACGCAGGGTCGGGCACAGATACGCAGTATTTT
>.|.|TRBV18|TRBJ1-1
CASSQGPGYTEAFF
TGTGCCAGCTCACAGGGGCCTGGTTACACTGAAGCTTTCTTT
>.|.|TRBV9|TRBJ1-3
CASSPVVGESGNTIYF
TGTGCCAGCAGCCCCGTCGTTGGGGAGTCAGGAAACACCATATATTTT
>.|.|TRBV5-1|TRBJ1-1
CASSPGRGWTEAFF
TGCGCCAGCAGCCCGGGGCGGGGTTGGACTGAAGCTTTCTTT
>.|.|TRBV10-1|TRBJ2-7
CAINYLSGNPYEQYF
TGCGCCATTAACTACCTGTCAGGGAACCCCTACGAGCAGTACTTC
>TRBD1|.|TRBV5-1|TRBJ2-2
CASSSGQGAAGELFF
TGCGCCAGCAGCAGCGGACAGGGGGCCGCCGGGGAGCTGTTTTTT
>TRBD1|.|TRBV28|TRBJ2-7
CASSRLTIRDRGHRNLYEQYF
TGTGCCAGCAGTCGACTAACCATCCGGGACAGGGGACACCGGAACCTCTACGAGCAGTACTTC
>.|.|TRBV30|TRBJ1-4
CAWRAGGATNEKLFF
TGTGCCTGGAGGGCTGGGGGGGCAACTAATGAAAAACTGTTTTTT
>TRBD1|.|TRBV6-1|TRBJ1-2
CASSSDRSGYTF
TGTGCCAGCAGCTCGGACAGGTCTGGCTACACCTTC
>.|.|TRBV11-3|TRBJ2-1
CASSPQLANSYNEQFF
TGTGCCAGCAGCCCCCAGCTAGCGAATAGCTACAATGAGCAGTTCTTC
>.|.|TRBV28|TRBJ1-1
CASTSGVTEAFF
TGTGCCAGCACATCCGGGGTGACTGAAGCTTTCTTT
>TRBD1|.|TRBV28|TRBJ1-4
CASQGVRNEKLFF
TGTGCCAGCCAGGGGGTAAGGAATGAAAAACTGTTTTTT
>TRBD2|.|TRBV28|TRBJ2-7
CASSLVTSGGHEQYF
TGTGCCAGCAGTCTGGTGACTAGCGGGGGCCACGAGCAGTACTTC
>.|.|TRBV7-3|TRBJ2-5
CASSLDNQQETQYF
TGTGCCAGCAGCTTGGACAACCAGCAAGAGACCCAGTACTTC
>.|.|TRBV5-1|TRBJ2-1
CASSLASVYEQFF
TGCGCCAGCAGCTTGGCCTCCGTCTATGAGCAGTTCTTC
>.|.|TRBV6-7|TRBJ2-4
CASHKLGAASSDIQYF
TGTGCCAGCCACAAGTTGGGCGCCGCCTCGAGTGACATTCAGTACTTC
>.|.|TRBV5-1|TRBJ1-3
CASSLAAGPPGNTIYF
TGCGCCAGCAGCTTGGCGGCAGGCCCCCCTGGAAACACCATATATTTT
>.|.|TRBV28|TRBJ2-3
CASSTSWQGTDTQYF
TGTGCCAGCAGCACGAGCTGGCAGGGCACAGATACGCAGTATTTT
>.|.|TRBV21-1|TRBJ2-7
CASSKGEADPSYEQYF
TGTGCCAGCAGCAAAGGGGAAGCGGACCCCTCCTACGAGCAGTACTTC
>TRBD2|.|TRBV29-1|TRBJ2-1
CSVDSASGGANEQFF
TGCAGCGTTGACTCGGCTAGCGGGGGGGCGAATGAGCAGTTCTTC
>TRBD2|.|TRBV7-8|TRBJ2-7
CASSVIAGGPSEQYF
TGTGCCAGTTCCGTAATAGCGGGAGGGCCGTCCGAGCAGTACTTC